These 17 T cell receptor beta chains originate from one sample sequenced in a study of CD8+ T cells in alopecia areata. RNA extraction was followed by reverse transcription into cDNA, which acted as the sequencing template. The method was immunoSEQ multiplex PCR; TCRdb's version includes in-frame clones alone and lacks a portion of them. Altogether 30,000 to 35,000 clones are present, 55% being singletons, with the ten largest covering around 43%. The specimen was NKG2D-high CD8+ T cells sorted from blood. These receptors all come from a human donor with alopecia areata.

This clone has just a few counts. This CDR3 reads CASSSRIFLGYAEAFF. Here the CDR3 DNA reads TGTGCCAGCAGTTCCCGGATCTTCCTGGGATACGCTGAAGCTTTCTTT. The V and J genes are TRBV28 and TRBJ1-1, with D unresolved. The germline V and J ends were trimmed by 4 bases and 6 bases, with 21 bases remaining between them. The germline V gene has CDR1 MDHEN and CDR2 SYDVKM. The CDR3 consists of 16 residues.

V gene TRBV4-3 combines with J gene TRBJ2-7; D not certain. With 1 base removed from V and 4 bases from J, the gap between germline ends came to 14 bases. This CDR3 has 15 amino acids. Germline loops: CDR1 LGHNA, CDR2 YSLEER. CDR3 nucleotides: TGCGCCAGCAGCCAAGGAGCATCGTTAGCTTACGAGCAGTACTTC. The encoded protein is CASSQGASLAYEQYF.

The sample holds a few counts of this clone. The V gene is TRBV7-2, the J gene TRBJ2-3; D may be TRBD2 (7 bases). CDR1 is SGHTA, CDR2 FQGNSA, per germline. Trimming took 4 bases from V and 3 from J, leaving 14 bases between them. This CDR3 comprises 15 residues. In nucleotides, the CDR3 is TGTGCCAGCAGCTACTGGGGGAGGGGGACAGATACGCAGTATTTT. It yields the protein CASSYWGRGTDTQYF.

As concerns this clone: One end of the junction does not line up with germline, which may come from a read error. The chain recombines TRBV4-1 with TRBJ2-2; 9 bases are shared with TRBD1. The V gene's germline CDR1 is MGHRA and CDR2 YSYEKL. The CDR3 extends over 12 amino acids. The CDR3 sequence: CASSRQTGGLFF. The CDR3 DNA reads as TGCGCCAGCAGCCGGCAGACAGGGGGGCTGTTTTTT.

This clone was seen a few times. V gene TRBV15 combines with J gene TRBJ2-1; 11 bases fit TRBD2. CDR1 is LNHNV, CDR2 YYDKDF, per germline (reference sequence). J lost 3 bases, V lost 5 bases, and 3 bases had no gene match. CDR3 size: 15 residues. The CDR3 DNA reads as TGTGCCACCAGCTTGACTAGCGGGATCTACAATGAGCAGTTCTTC. This codes for CATSLTSGIYNEQFF.

The CDR3 DNA follows: TGCGCCAGCAGCTCCGTGCAGATTACCGGGGAGCTGTTTTTT. Its protein product is CASSSVQITGELFF. This sequence joins TRBV4-1 and TRBJ2-2; unclear D gene. CDR3 length: 14 amino acids. Trimming shortened V by 5 bases and J by 5 bases, and 12 bases separated the two germline ends. Looked up from germline, CDR1 is MGHRA and CDR2 is YSYEKL.

The J gene is TRBJ1-1, the V gene TRBV7-3; perhaps TRBD1 as D (5 bases). The V end was cut by 5 bases, the J end by 3 bases, with 13 bases between. The CDR3 is made up of 14 amino acids. Germline CDR1 SGHTA, CDR2 FQGTGA. The CDR3 nucleotides are TGTGCCAGCAGCCCCGGGACGACGCACACTGAAGCTTTCTTT. Protein: CASSPGTTHTEAFF.

This chain connects TRBV23-1 to TRBJ2-7, with TRBD2 as a possible D gene (6 bases). TRBV23-1 is annotated as an ORF whose role is uncertain. The CDR3 has 14 amino acids. Trimming cost V 1 base and J 3 bases, with 10 bases left between them. CDR3 nucleotides: TGCGCCAGCAGTCAATGGGGACTGCACTACGAGCAGTACTTC. Its translation: CASSQWGLHYEQYF.

The V call is TRBV7-8, the J call TRBJ2-7; D is possibly TRBD1 or TRBD2 (6 bases each). V dropped 2 bases and J dropped 5 bases, with 16 bases sitting between them. This CDR3 has 15 residues. Per the germline V gene, CDR1 is SGHVS and CDR2 is FQNEAQ. CDR3 in DNA: TGTGCCAGCAGCTTATGGGGGCTCGGGGGCGACGAGCAGTACTTC. It is translated as CASSLWGLGGDEQYF.

This clone has just a few counts. The V and J genes are TRBV7-2 and TRBJ1-1; no clear D gene. Trimming took off 5 bases at V and 4 bases at J, with 14 bases between the two ends. Germline-derived CDR1 and CDR2 are SGHTA and FQGNSA. This CDR3 has 14 amino acids. The CDR3 DNA follows: TGTGCCAGCAGCACGCACCTCAGACGCACTGAAGCTTTCTTT. This translates into CASSTHLRRTEAFF.

There are a few counts of this clone. The rearrangement joins TRBV27 to TRBJ2-5, with D tentatively TRBD2 (6 bases). CDR1 and CDR2 from the germline V gene are MNHEY and SMNVEV (reference sequence). V was pared by 6 bases and J by 4 bases, with 21 bases between. This CDR3 contains 16 residues. In nucleotides, the CDR3 is TGTGCCAGCAGCCCGGGGGTTGCGGACAAAGGAGAGACCCAGTACTTC. Protein: CASSPGVADKGETQYF.

The chain combines TRBV7-9 with TRBJ2-1; 8 bases agree with TRBD2. CDR3 length: 15 amino acids. Trimming at V came to 5 bases and at J to 3 bases, leaving 6 bases not matched to a gene. Per germline, CDR1 SEHNR and CDR2 FQNEAQ (reference sequence). The CDR3 here is CASSRSSGYYNEQFF. In DNA, the CDR3 is TGTGCCAGCAGCCGTTCTAGCGGGTACTACAATGAGCAGTTCTTC.

This clone has just a few counts. This chain joins TRBV29-1 and TRBJ2-7, with D possibly TRBD2 on 5 matching bases. V was shortened by 0 bases and J by 2 bases, with 14 bases between the two germline ends. The germline V gene encodes CDR1 SQVTM and CDR2 ANQGSEA. The CDR3 is 15 amino acids. CDR3 region: CSVEDPRAEAYEQYF. The CDR3 region has the DNA TGCAGCGTTGAAGATCCGCGGGCAGAGGCCTACGAGCAGTACTTC.

This chain uses TRBV4-1 with TRBJ2-5; no firm D call. The CDR3 covers 14 residues. Per germline, CDR1 MGHRA and CDR2 YSYEKL. Trimming took 1 base from V and 2 from J, leaving 8 bases between them. The CDR3 loop is CASSQGALQETQYF. Written as DNA, the CDR3 is TGCGCCAGCAGCCAAGGCGCCTTACAAGAGACCCAGTACTTC.

This clone appeared a single time. The chain recombines TRBV27 with TRBJ2-1; tentatively, D is TRBD2 (5 bases). Germline-derived CDR1 and CDR2 are MNHEY and SMNVEV (reference sequence). V gave up 10 bases and J gave up 3 bases, with 13 bases separating them. There are 13 residues in the CDR3. CDR3 sequence: CATRGINYNEQFF. The CDR3, as DNA: TGTGCCACCCGGGGTATTAACTACAATGAGCAGTTCTTC.

This clone was observed a handful of times. The rearrangement links TRBV7-9 to TRBJ2-6; 9 bases agree with TRBD1. Germline trimming cut 4 bases from V and 0 bases from J; bases unmatched to any gene: 10. Per the germline V gene, CDR1 is SEHNR and CDR2 is FQNEAQ (reference sequence). The CDR3 contains 19 residues. CDR3 in DNA: TGTGCCAGCAGCTCGACGCCGGGACAGGGTTACTCTGGGGCCAACGTCCTGACTTTC. It encodes CASSSTPGQGYSGANVLTF.

The chain carries TRBV13 and TRBJ2-4; 9 nucleotides agree with TRBD1. J was trimmed by 3 bases and V by 4 bases; bases with no gene match: 4. Germline V gene sequence: CDR1 PRHDT, CDR2 FYEKMQ (reference sequence). The CDR3 extends over 15 amino acids. CDR3 region: CASSSPTGGKNIQYF. The CDR3 region has the DNA TGTGCCAGCAGCTCCCCGACAGGGGGCAAAAACATTCAGTACTTC.